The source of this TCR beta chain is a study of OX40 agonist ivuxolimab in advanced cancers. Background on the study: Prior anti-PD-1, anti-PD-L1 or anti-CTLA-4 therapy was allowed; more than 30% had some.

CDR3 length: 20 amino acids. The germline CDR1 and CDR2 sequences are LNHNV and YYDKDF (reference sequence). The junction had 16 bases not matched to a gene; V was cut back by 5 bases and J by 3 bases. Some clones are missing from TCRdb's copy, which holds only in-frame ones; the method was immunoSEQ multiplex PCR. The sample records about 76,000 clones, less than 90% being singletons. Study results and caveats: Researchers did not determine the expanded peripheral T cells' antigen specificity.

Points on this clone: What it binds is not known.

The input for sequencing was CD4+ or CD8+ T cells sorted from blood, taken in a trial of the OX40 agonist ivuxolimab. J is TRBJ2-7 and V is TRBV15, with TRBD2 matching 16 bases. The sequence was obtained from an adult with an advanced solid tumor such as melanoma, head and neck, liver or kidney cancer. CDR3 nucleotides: TGTGCCACCAGCGGCTACTACCCGGGACTAGCGGGAGGGAAAAGCTACGAGCAGTACTTC. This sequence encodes CATSGYYPGLAGGKSYEQYF.